This TCR beta chain was profiled in a study of human T cells and chemical hapten exposure. Study as a whole: DPC 0.01% went on the upper back by patch test, with reading at 6 days. Study conclusions and caveats: It was expanded TCRs that formed significantly more large CDR3 similarity clusters than controls did.

Trimming removed 4 bases from V and 6 bases from J, with 14 bases in between. The CDR3 covers 14 residues. The germline V gene has CDR1 SGHVS and CDR2 FQNEAQ. This clonotype was observed at least ten times. No antigen is known for it. Time point meaning: patch test 2, 6 weeks after DPC sensitization. Treatment reported: therapeutic diphenylcyclopropenone sensitization with weekly scalp DPC. Unseparated into fractions, whole blood served as the source from which total RNA was extracted. In the authors' workflow: Counts of TCRs in each sample centred on a median of roughly 89,000 and extended from roughly 23,000 to 700,000. MiXCR was run by TCRdb on the RACE reads, yielding one entry per CDR3 protein. TCRdb, rather than the study authors, made the V and J calls. The sample lists about 94,000 distinct CDR3 sequences, around 9.3% occurring once.

The TCR sequence derives from a woman aged 40 to 50 with alopecia areata. Some clones in this sample may be carry-over from other donors' samples. The specimen was whole blood, collected in connection with sensitization to the hapten diphenylcyclopropenone (DPC). The chain carries TRBV7-8 and TRBJ2-3; D is uncertain. The DNA of the CDR3 is TGTGCCAGCAGCTCGGACGGACCTCTGGATACGCAGTATTTT. Amino acid sequence: CASSSDGPLDTQYF.